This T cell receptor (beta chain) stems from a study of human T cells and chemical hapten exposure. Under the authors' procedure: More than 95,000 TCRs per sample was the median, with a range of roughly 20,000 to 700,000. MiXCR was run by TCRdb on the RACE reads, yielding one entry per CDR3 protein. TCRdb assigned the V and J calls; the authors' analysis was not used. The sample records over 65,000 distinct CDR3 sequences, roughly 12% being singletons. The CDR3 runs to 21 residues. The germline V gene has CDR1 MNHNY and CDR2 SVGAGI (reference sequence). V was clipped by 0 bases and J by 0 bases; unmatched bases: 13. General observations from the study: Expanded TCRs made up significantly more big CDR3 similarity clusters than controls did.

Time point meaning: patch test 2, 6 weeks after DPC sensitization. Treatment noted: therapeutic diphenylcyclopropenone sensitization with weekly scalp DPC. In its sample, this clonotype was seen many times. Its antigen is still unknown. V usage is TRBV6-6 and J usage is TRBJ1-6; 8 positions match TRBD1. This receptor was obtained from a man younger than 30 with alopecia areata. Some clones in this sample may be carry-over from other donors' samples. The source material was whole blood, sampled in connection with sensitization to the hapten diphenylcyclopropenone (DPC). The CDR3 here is CASSYSGGGDRTSSYNSPLHF. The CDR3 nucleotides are TGTGCCAGCAGTTACTCGGGCGGTGGGGACAGGACAAGCTCCTATAATTCACCCCTCCACTTT.